A single sample gave rise to the 15 T cell receptor beta chains below, sequenced in a study of T cell responses to AZD1222 COVID-19 vaccine. Method: immunoSEQ multiplex PCR; TCRdb's copy keeps in-frame clones and lacks some. The data hold roughly 200,000 clones, with around 94% observed a single time. Sample: peripheral blood, taken 28 days after the second dose of the MenACWY control vaccine. The receptors come from an adult who received the MenACWY meningococcal vaccine as a control.

This clone was observed a handful of times. The J gene is TRBJ1-5, the V gene TRBV5-1; D unclear. V was pared by 2 bases and J by 1 base, with 4 bases between. This CDR3 contains 13 residues. Germline CDR1 is SGHRS and CDR2 is YFSETQ. The CDR3 loop is CASSLNSNQPQHF. The CDR3 DNA is TGCGCCAGCAGCTTAAACAGCAATCAGCCCCAGCATTTT.

The J gene is TRBJ1-1, the V gene TRBV15; 8 nucleotides agree with TRBD1. V trimming: 1 base; J trimming: 1 base; junction bases outside the gene matches: 2. The germline CDR1 and CDR2 sequences are LNHNV and YYDKDF (reference sequence). The CDR3 runs 15 residues. CDR3 DNA: TGTGCCACCAGCAGAGGCGGGACAGGGAACACTGAAGCTTTCTTT. It codes for CATSRGGTGNTEAFF.

The chain recombines TRBV28 with TRBJ2-5; D perhaps matches TRBD1 (6 bases). This CDR3 is 14 amino acids long. Per germline, CDR1 MDHEN and CDR2 SYDVKM. Trimming cost V 6 bases and J 1 base, with 12 bases left between them. DNA for the CDR3: TGTGCCAGCAGACCAGACAGGTTCCAAGAGACCCAGTACTTC. This encodes CASRPDRFQETQYF.

This chain uses TRBV27 with TRBJ2-7, with D uncertain. V was trimmed by 5 bases and J by 5 bases, leaving 13 bases between them. The CDR3 has 13 residues. CDR1 MNHEY and CDR2 SMNVEV come from the germline V gene (reference sequence). The CDR3 reads CASSPYLGDEQYF. For the CDR3, the DNA is TGTGCCAGCAGTCCATATTTAGGTGACGAGCAGTACTTC.

A word on this clone: Other DNA variants within this sample encode the same CDR3. The genes are TRBV24-1 and TRBJ1-5, with TRBD1 as a possible D gene (6 bases). The CDR3 runs 14 residues. Germline V CDR1 and CDR2: KGHDR, SFDVKD. Between the trimmed V and J ends, which lost 4 bases and 3 bases, there was a span of 9 bases. The CDR3 spells CATSEAGDNQPQHF. The CDR3 nucleotides are TGTGCCACCAGTGAAGCAGGGGACAATCAGCCCCAGCATTTT.

The J gene is TRBJ2-1, the V gene TRBV28, with D possibly matching TRBD1 (6 bases). CDR3 length: 17 amino acids. V lost 5 bases and J 0 bases, leaving 17 bases between the germline ends. Looked up from germline, CDR1 is MDHEN and CDR2 is SYDVKM. The CDR3 loop is CASSTRQQGISYNEQFF. CDR3 DNA sequence: TGTGCCAGCAGTACCCGGCAGCAGGGGATCTCCTACAATGAGCAGTTCTTC.

The V call is TRBV27, the J call TRBJ2-7; 7 nucleotides agree with TRBD2. The CDR3 runs 12 residues. Per the germline V gene, CDR1 is MNHEY and CDR2 is SMNVEV (reference sequence). Germline trimming cut 5 bases from V and 2 bases from J; bases unmatched to any gene: 0. The CDR3 bases are TGTGCCAGCAGTGCGGGGGCCTACGAGCAGTACTTC. It translates to CASSAGAYEQYF.

The genes are TRBV27 and TRBJ2-2; tentative D call: TRBD1 (5 bases). Germline V gene lookup returns CDR1 MNHEY and CDR2 SMNVEV (reference sequence). Trimming shortened V by 3 bases and J by 2 bases, and 16 bases separated the two germline ends. This CDR3 has 17 residues. CDR3 loop: CASSFDIRGINTGELFF. As DNA, the CDR3 is TGTGCCAGCAGTTTCGACATAAGGGGAATTAACACCGGGGAGCTGTTTTTT.

The V and J genes are TRBV19 and TRBJ1-5; no reliable D call. Trimming took off 6 bases at V and 4 bases at J, with 7 bases between the two ends. This CDR3 comprises 12 residues. Per germline, CDR1 LNHDA and CDR2 SQIVND (reference sequence). CDR3 DNA sequence: TGTGCCAGTAGGGCCCCAAATCAGCCCCAGCATTTT. This codes for CASRAPNQPQHF. The full variable domain, with the rest looked up from reference TRBV19 and TRBJ1-5, is DGGITQSPKYLFRKEGQNVTLSCEQNLNHDAMYWYRQDPGQGLRLIYYSQIVNDFQKGDIAEGYSVSREKKESFPLTVTSAQKNPTAFYLCASRAPNQPQHFGDGTRLSIL.

The chain carries TRBV2 and TRBJ2-2; TRBD1 might be the D (6 bases). In germline, CDR1 is SNHLY, CDR2 FYNNEI. Trimming cost V 6 bases and J 6 bases, with 8 bases left between them. The CDR3 spans 12 residues. CDR3 coding DNA: TGTGCCAGCAGAGACAGGTCCGGGGAGCTGTTTTTT. This codes for CASRDRSGELFF. Using reference TRBV2 and TRBJ2-2 for the parts outside the CDR3, the full variable domain is EPEVTQTPSHQVTQMGQEVILRCVPISNHLYFYWYRQILGQKVEFLVSFYNNEISEKSEIFDDQFSVERPDGSNFTLKIRSTKLEDSAMYFCASRDRSGELFFGEGSRLTVL.

This chain connects TRBV6-2 or TRBV6-3 to TRBJ1-2; possible D gene TRBD1, 5 bases. CDR1 is MNHEY, CDR2 SVGEGT, per germline. V lost 1 base to trimming and J lost 2 bases, with 8 bases between them. The CDR3 has 14 amino acids. Here the CDR3 DNA reads TGTGCCAGCAGTTACTATCGGGACAACTATGGCTACACCTTC. This gives the protein CASSYYRDNYGYTF.

The genes are TRBV6-5 and TRBJ2-7; 7 nucleotides line up with TRBD1. CDR1 is MNHEY and CDR2 is SVGAGI in the germline V gene. V lost 6 bases and J lost 6; bases outside the gene matches: 8. CDR3 length: 13 amino acids. The CDR3 bases are TGTGCCAGCAGCACAGTTACAGGGGCCGAGCAGTACTTC. Its protein is CASSTVTGAEQYF.

The V and J genes are TRBV28 and TRBJ1-5, with TRBD1 matching 8 bases. The V segment lost 5 bases and the J segment 5 bases; nucleotides outside the gene matches: 5. The CDR3 has 14 residues. CDR1 is MDHEN, CDR2 SYDVKM, per germline. CDR3 protein: CASSRTGWDQPQHF. CDR3 DNA sequence: TGTGCCAGCAGTAGGACAGGGTGGGATCAGCCCCAGCATTTT.

Only a few counts were recorded for this clone. The J gene is TRBJ2-2, the V gene TRBV28, with 7 bases lining up with TRBD1. The CDR3 is 17 amino acids. CDR1 is MDHEN and CDR2 is SYDVKM in the germline V gene. V trimming: 4 bases; J trimming: 1 base; junction bases outside the gene matches: 9. CDR3 bases: TGTGCCAGCAGTTACCCCACGGGACAGCTGAACACCGGGGAGCTGTTTTTT. It translates to CASSYPTGQLNTGELFF.

The chain combines TRBV28 with TRBJ1-2; unclear D gene. The V and J ends lost 4 bases and 7 bases respectively, with 7 bases between them. Looked up from germline, CDR1 is MDHEN and CDR2 is SYDVKM. The CDR3 has 11 amino acids. CDR3 in DNA: TGTGCCAGCAGTTCCCCTTTTGGCTACACCTTC. It is translated as CASSSPFGYTF.